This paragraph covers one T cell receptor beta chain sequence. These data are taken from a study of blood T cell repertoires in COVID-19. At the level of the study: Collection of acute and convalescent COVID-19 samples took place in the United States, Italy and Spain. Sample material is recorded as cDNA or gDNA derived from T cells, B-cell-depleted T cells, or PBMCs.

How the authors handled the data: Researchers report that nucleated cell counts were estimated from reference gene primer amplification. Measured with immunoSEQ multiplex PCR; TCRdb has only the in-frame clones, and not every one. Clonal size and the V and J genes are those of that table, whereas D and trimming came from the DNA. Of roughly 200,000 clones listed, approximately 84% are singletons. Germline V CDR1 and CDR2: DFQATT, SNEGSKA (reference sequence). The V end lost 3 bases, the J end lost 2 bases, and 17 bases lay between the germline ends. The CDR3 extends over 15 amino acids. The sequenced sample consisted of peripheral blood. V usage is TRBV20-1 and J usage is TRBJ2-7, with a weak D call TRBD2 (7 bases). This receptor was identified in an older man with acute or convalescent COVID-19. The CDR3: CSASGGAGVPYEQYF. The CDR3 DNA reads TGCAGTGCTAGTGGGGGGGCGGGAGTCCCCTACGAGCAGTACTTC.